Shown below are 26 T cell receptor beta chains from a single sample sequenced in a study of CDR3 diversity in severe acne. TCRdb recomputed calls from the PCR reads with MiXCR, one row per CDR3 protein. The sample comprises some 90,000 distinct CDR3 sequences, about 49% of which are singletons, and around 10% rests with the top ten. The sequencing sample was made of blood. These receptors originate from a male donor with severe acne vulgaris.

This clonotype was observed a few times. V gene TRBV7-6 combines with J gene TRBJ1-5, with 8 bases that match TRBD1. V was clipped by 2 bases and J by 6 bases; unmatched bases: 3. CDR1 and CDR2 from the germline V gene are SGHVS and FNYEAQ. The CDR3 has 14 residues. The CDR3, as DNA: TGTGCCAGCAGCTTACGGACAGGGTCTCAGCCCCAGCATTTT. Amino acid sequence: CASSLRTGSQPQHF.

As concerns this clonotype: This clone may be a read error of a much larger clone one base away. This chain links TRBV19 with TRBJ2-7; tentative D call: TRBD1 (7 bases). Germline V gene data show CDR1 as LNHDA and CDR2 as SQIVND (reference sequence). V gave up 5 bases and J gave up 1 base, with 15 bases separating them. The CDR3 is 15 residues long. CDR3 sequence (DNA): TGTGCCAGTAGTCCGCAGGGGGGAAGGTCCTACGAGCAGTACTTC. Protein product: CASSPQGGRSYEQYF.

The sample holds one count of this clonotype. The chain is built from TRBV7-2 and TRBJ2-7; D is perhaps TRBD1 or TRBD2 (5 bases each). CDR1 is SGHTA, CDR2 FQGNSA, per germline. The CDR3 totals 15 residues. Trimming stripped 1 base from V and 2 bases from J, with 12 bases between. The CDR3 here is CASSLGYGTAYEQYF. As DNA, the CDR3 is TGTGCCAGCAGCTTAGGTTACGGGACCGCCTACGAGCAGTACTTC. Drawing the rest from reference TRBV7-2 and TRBJ2-7, the complete variable domain is GAGVSQSPSNKVTEKGKDVELRCDPISGHTALYWYRQSLGQGLEFLIYFQGNSAPDKSGLPSDRFSAERTGGSVSTLTIQRTQQEDSAVYLCASSLGYGTAYEQYFGPGTRLTVT.

The chain joins TRBV25-1 to TRBJ1-2, with D tentatively TRBD1 (5 bases). Germline CDR1 is MGHDK and CDR2 is SYGVNS. V was cut by 1 base and J by 2 bases, with 14 bases left in between. The CDR3 extends over 16 amino acids. The CDR3 region has the DNA TGTGCCAGCAGTGAATCGGGCGGGGCCACAAACTATGGCTACACCTTC. It encodes CASSESGGATNYGYTF.

This clonotype was found many times. The chain couples TRBV7-6 to TRBJ2-3, with TRBD2 matching 7 bases. This CDR3 contains 14 residues. V gave up 5 bases and J gave up 1 base; unmatched junction bases: 3. Germline V gene sequence: CDR1 SGHVS, CDR2 FNYEAQ. The CDR3: CASSPAGGTDTQYF. CDR3 nucleotide sequence: TGTGCCAGCAGCCCTGCGGGGGGCACAGATACGCAGTATTTT. Complete variable domain (other parts from reference TRBV7-6 and TRBJ2-3): GAGVSQSPRYKVTKRGQDVALRCDPISGHVSLYWYRQALGQGPEFLTYFNYEAQQDKSGLPNDRFSAERPEGSISTLTIQRTEQRDSAMYRCASSPAGGTDTQYFGPGTRLTVL.

The genes are TRBV11-3 and TRBJ2-7; no clear D. Between the trimmed V and J ends, which lost 6 bases and 2 bases, there was a span of 23 bases. The V gene's germline CDR1 is SGHNT and CDR2 YENEEA. This CDR3 has 17 residues. The DNA for the CDR3 is TGTGCCAGCAGGGCCTGGGCCTTGCCAGGAGCTACCTACGAGCAGTACTTC. Protein product: CASRAWALPGATYEQYF.

Comment on this clonotype: This may be a read error: a much more frequent sequence differs by one nucleotide. The chain is built from TRBV20-1 and TRBJ1-4; D is uncertain. Trimming cost V 5 bases and J 12 bases, with 16 bases left between them. The CDR3 has 12 amino acids. Germline lookup yields CDR1 DFQATT and CDR2 SNEGSKA (reference sequence). The CDR3 region is CSASASDIELFF. As DNA, the CDR3 is TGCAGTGCTTCCGCGTCTGATATAGAACTGTTTTTT.

V and J are TRBV12-3 or TRBV12-4 and TRBJ2-5, with D perhaps matching TRBD2 (6 bases). V lost 2 bases and J 3 bases, leaving 10 bases between the germline ends. This CDR3 is 14 amino acids long. CDR3 protein: CASSLPAGKETQYF. The CDR3 DNA reads as TGTGCCAGCAGTTTACCCGCGGGGAAAGAGACCCAGTACTTC.

Ten or more counts support this clonotype. The rearrangement links TRBV24-1 to TRBJ2-7; no firm D call. CDR3 size: 14 residues. The V end lost 3 bases, the J end lost 1 base, and 9 bases lay between the germline ends. Per the germline V gene, CDR1 is KGHDR and CDR2 is SFDVKD. In DNA form, the CDR3 reads TGTGCCACCAGTGATCCCGGCCGATCCTACGAGCAGTACTTC. It codes for CATSDPGRSYEQYF.

As for this clonotype: The junction and the germline gene differ at one end; a read error may be behind it. V usage is TRBV20-1 and J usage is TRBJ2-1, with TRBD2 identical over 10 bases. Germline lookup yields CDR1 DFQATT and CDR2 SNEGSKA (reference sequence). This CDR3 is built from 15 residues. CDR3 residues: CSAAGGSGRAGEQLF. CDR3 bases: TGCAGTGCTGCCGGGGGAAGCGGGAGGGCCGGTGAGCAGCTCTTC.

As regards this clonotype: With a much larger clone just one base away, this may be a read error. The chain links TRBV4-1 to TRBJ1-1; D gene uncertain. V was pared by 9 bases and J by 3 bases, with 20 bases between. Germline V gene data show CDR1 as MGHRA and CDR2 as YSYEKL. This CDR3 is built from 15 residues. In DNA form, the CDR3 reads TGCGCCAGATCGCCCCTACCCAAACGGGACACTGAAGCTTTCTTT. This sequence encodes CARSPLPKRDTEAFF.

As to this clonotype: The conserved phenylalanine or tryptophan normally closing the CDR3 is absent here, so this likely arose from a read error. This rearrangement joins TRBV28 to TRBJ1-5; 7 nucleotides agree with TRBD1. The germline V gene encodes CDR1 MDHEN and CDR2 SYDVKM. The CDR3 contains 17 residues. V trimming: 3 bases; J trimming: 6 bases; junction bases outside the gene matches: 14. The CDR3 protein is CASSFGPGQRFSQPQHI. The CDR3 DNA is TGTGCCAGCAGTTTTGGACCGGGACAGAGGTTTTCTCAGCCCCAGCATATT.

This clonotype was picked up many times. The J gene is TRBJ2-2, the V gene TRBV28; D may be TRBD2 (7 bases). The germline CDR1 and CDR2 sequences are MDHEN and SYDVKM. The CDR3 spans 14 residues. V dropped 8 bases and J dropped 5 bases, with 15 bases sitting between them. The CDR3 DNA reads TGTGCCAGCGGGGAACAGGGAGGGACCGGGGAGCTGTTTTTT. This sequence encodes CASGEQGGTGELFF.

The DNA for the CDR3 is TGCAGCGCTGGGGCAGGTCCAACCTACGAGCAGTACTTC. This translates into CSAGAGPTYEQYF. This chain links TRBV29-1 with TRBJ2-5; the D gene is possibly TRBD1 (5 bases). TRBJ2-7 explains the end of the DNA better; the J call may be wrong. CDR3 size: 13 residues. Germline V gene sequence: CDR1 SQVTM, CDR2 ANQGSEA.

The rearrangement joins TRBV20-1 to TRBJ1-2; TRBD1 matches at 7 bases. This CDR3 has 14 residues. V lost 4 bases to trimming and J lost 4 bases; unmatched junction nucleotides: 9. Germline V gene data show CDR1 as DFQATT and CDR2 as SNEGSKA (reference sequence). The CDR3 DNA sequence: TGCAGTGCTATAGGCACAGGGGAAACCTATGGCTACACCTTC. This encodes CSAIGTGETYGYTF.

The chain employs TRBV20-1 and TRBJ2-1, with D possibly matching TRBD2 (5 bases). The CDR3 has 14 residues. V lost 6 bases and J lost 4, with 16 bases in between. Looked up from germline, CDR1 is DFQATT and CDR2 is SNEGSKA (reference sequence). The CDR3 nucleotides read TGCAGTGCCTCAGGACTTGCGGTATACAATGAGCAGTTCTTC. Its translation: CSASGLAVYNEQFF.

Judged by abundance, this clonotype is medium-sized. This chain joins TRBV6-5 and TRBJ1-1; TRBD1 matches at 7 bases. CDR3 length equals 15 residues. CDR1 and CDR2 (germline): MNHEY, SVGAGI. With 0 bases clipped from V and 5 bases from J, the junction kept 6 bases outside the gene matches. The CDR3, as DNA: TGTGCCAGCAGTTACTCTACAGGGGTAGGGACTGAAGCTTTCTTT. Translated: CASSYSTGVGTEAFF.

The V call is TRBV25-1, the J call TRBJ1-2; no firm D call. The germline gives CDR1 MGHDK, CDR2 SYGVNS. The V end lost 6 bases, the J end lost 4 bases, and 15 bases lay between the germline ends. The CDR3 runs to 14 residues. CDR3 region: CASSQEDRAYGYTF. As DNA, the CDR3 is TGTGCCAGCAGCCAAGAGGACCGAGCCTATGGCTACACCTTC.

The gene calls are TRBV7-4 and TRBJ2-1; the match to TRBD2 covers 10 bases. Germline V lookup: CDR1 SGHVT, CDR2 SQSDAQ. There are 17 residues in the CDR3. V was clipped by 2 bases and J by 6 bases; unmatched bases: 10. The CDR3: CASSLWLAGVGANEQFF. The CDR3 DNA reads TGTGCCAGCAGCTTATGGCTAGCGGGAGTCGGGGCCAATGAGCAGTTCTTC.

V gene TRBV7-9 combines with J gene TRBJ2-7, with a tentative D call TRBD2 (6 bases). In germline, CDR1 is SEHNR, CDR2 FQNEAQ (reference sequence). V was trimmed by 3 bases and J by 1 base, leaving 10 bases between them. The CDR3 is made up of 14 amino acids. CDR3 protein: CASSFRAGSYEQYF. In DNA form, the CDR3 reads TGTGCCAGCAGCTTCAGGGCGGGATCCTACGAGCAGTACTTC.

The chain joins TRBV11-2 to TRBJ1-2, with D possibly matching TRBD1 (6 bases). Germline values: CDR1 SGHAT, CDR2 FQNNGV. This CDR3 is 16 amino acids long. With 7 bases removed from V and 5 bases from J, the gap between germline ends came to 23 bases. For the CDR3, the DNA is TGTGCCAGCACCCTCGGAACGGGGGCGCGCTTTTATGGCTACACCTTC. It translates to CASTLGTGARFYGYTF.

This clonotype was seen at least ten times. The V call is TRBV15, the J call TRBJ2-7; D gene uncertain. V lost 4 bases to trimming and J lost 2 bases, with 9 bases between them. Germline CDR1 and CDR2: LNHNV and YYDKDF (reference sequence). CDR3 length: 13 residues. The chain's CDR3 is CATSIDNTYEQYF. CDR3 sequence (DNA): TGTGCCACCAGCATCGACAATACCTACGAGCAGTACTTC.

The chain carries TRBV25-1 and TRBJ2-7; TRBD2 aligns across 8 bases. The CDR3 covers 14 residues. With 5 bases clipped from V and 4 bases from J, the junction kept 7 bases outside the gene matches. From germline, CDR1 is MGHDK and CDR2 SYGVNS. The CDR3 loop reads CASSFPGGPYEQYF. The CDR3 nucleotides read TGTGCCAGCAGTTTCCCGGGAGGGCCGTACGAGCAGTACTTC.

The CDR3 region is CASSSRRYEQYF. DNA of the CDR3: TGTGCCAGCAGCTCGAGACGCTACGAGCAGTACTTC. The V and J genes are TRBV11-2 and TRBJ2-7; no reliable D call. The CDR3 runs 12 residues. Germline CDR1 SGHAT, CDR2 FQNNGV. Trimming removed 4 bases from V and 3 bases from J, with 7 bases in between.

The rearrangement joins TRBV28 to TRBJ1-5, with a possible D match to TRBD1 (5 bases). Trimming removed 7 bases at V and 7 bases at J, with 26 bases between. The CDR3 extends over 17 amino acids. Germline V gives CDR1 MDHEN, CDR2 SYDVKM. The CDR3 region is CASMKIQDWASEQPQHF. CDR3 sequence (DNA): TGTGCCAGCATGAAAATACAGGATTGGGCGAGTGAGCAGCCCCAGCATTTT.

V usage is TRBV19 and J usage is TRBJ2-1, with TRBD2 identical over 13 bases. Trimming removed 5 bases from V and 4 bases from J; junction bases left unmatched: 5. The germline CDR1 and CDR2 sequences are LNHDA and SQIVND (reference sequence). CDR3 length equals 16 residues. CDR3 in amino acids: CASSGGTSGDYNEQFF. CDR3 DNA: TGTGCCAGTAGTGGCGGGACTAGCGGGGATTACAATGAGCAGTTCTTC.